These 10 T cell receptor beta chains came from one sample sequenced in a study of blood T cell repertoires in COVID-19. Sequencing used immunoSEQ multiplex PCR; TCRdb keeps in-frame clones, though not all of them. This sample carries approximately 170,000 clones, about 80% of them seen once, and the ten largest clones take under 3%. The sequencing input was peripheral blood. The receptors come from a human donor with acute or convalescent COVID-19. The donor label of this sample is uncertain.

This sequence joins TRBV12-2 and TRBJ2-7; whether TRBD1, the table's D call, matches the DNA was not checked. TRBV12-2 is shown as a pseudogene. The CDR3 has 15 residues. CDR3 loop: CASRSRQVPGYEQYF. The CDR3 region has the DNA TGTGCAAGTCGCTCGAGACAGGTCCCCGGCTACGAGCAGTACTTC.

This clone was detected a few times. This chain uses TRBV7-9 with TRBJ1-4; TRBD1 agrees at 8 bases. CDR1 and CDR2 from the germline V gene are SEHNR and FQNEAQ (reference sequence). V shed 5 bases, J shed 3 bases, and the junction held 5 bases outside the gene matches. This CDR3 spans 15 amino acids. Here the CDR3 reads CASSPATGANEKLFF. CDR3 nucleotides: TGTGCCAGCAGCCCCGCGACAGGGGCTAATGAAAAACTGTTTTTT.

The genes are TRBV5-1 and TRBJ2-7; the D gene is possibly TRBD2 (5 bases). Trimming shortened V by 4 bases and J by 7 bases, and 12 bases separated the two germline ends. CDR1 is SGHRS and CDR2 is YFSETQ in the germline V gene. The length of the CDR3 is 12 residues. CDR3 sequence (DNA): TGCGCCAGCAGCACCCGTCCGGGGGAGCAGTACTTC. Residues: CASSTRPGEQYF.

V usage is TRBV28 and J usage is TRBJ1-5; 7 positions agree with TRBD1. V shed 6 bases, J shed 6 bases, and the junction held 8 bases outside the gene matches. CDR1 and CDR2 from the germline V gene are MDHEN and SYDVKM. CDR3 length: 14 residues. The chain's CDR3 is CASREDRVGQPQHF. The CDR3 DNA follows: TGTGCCAGCAGAGAAGACAGGGTAGGTCAGCCCCAGCATTTT.

This clone has a handful of counts. This CDR3 is CASSEGQGGYEQYF. The CDR3 bases are TGTGCCAGCAGTGAGGGACAGGGAGGGTACGAGCAGTACTTC. The chain joins TRBV6-1 to TRBJ2-7; 9 positions match TRBD1. This CDR3 contains 14 residues. CDR1 MNHNS and CDR2 SASEGT come from the germline V gene. Losses at the gene ends were 3 bases for V and 4 bases for J; bases not matched to a gene: 4.

V is TRBV6-6 and J is TRBJ1-4, with 11 bases aligning to TRBD1. The CDR3 loop spans 14 amino acids. With V trimmed by 2 bases and J by 7 bases, 0 bases remained unmatched. Germline V CDR1 and CDR2: MNHNY, SVGAGI (reference sequence). CDR3 amino acids: CASSYGTGGEKLFF. CDR3 sequence (DNA): TGTGCCAGCAGTTACGGGACAGGGGGTGAAAAACTGTTTTTT.

The chain combines TRBV28 with TRBJ2-7; D is uncertain. Trimming cost V 7 bases and J 1 base, with 20 bases left between them. Germline V gene lookup returns CDR1 MDHEN and CDR2 SYDVKM. This CDR3 has 16 amino acids. In nucleotides, the CDR3 is TGTGCCAGCACCCCCCTGGAGCTTATGGTTTCCTACGAGCAGTACTTC. Encoded protein: CASTPLELMVSYEQYF.

The V and J genes are TRBV5-1 and TRBJ2-3, with TRBD2 matching 8 bases. The CDR3 length is 17 residues. Germline values: CDR1 SGHRS, CDR2 YFSETQ. Trimming at V came to 4 bases and at J to 1 base, leaving 11 bases not matched to a gene. The CDR3 protein is CASSLGLGAGGTDTQYF. CDR3 DNA sequence: TGCGCCAGCAGCCTGGGTCTAGGAGCGGGGGGCACAGATACGCAGTATTTT.

This clone has only a few counts. This chain connects TRBV5-8 to TRBJ1-4; tentatively, D is TRBD1 (6 bases). With 1 base removed from V and 0 bases from J, the gap between germline ends came to 7 bases. This CDR3 region has 15 residues. Germline V CDR1 and CDR2: SGHTS, YDEGEE. The CDR3 reads CASSLRTATNEKLFF. Written as DNA, the CDR3 is TGTGCCAGCAGCTTGCGGACAGCAACTAATGAAAAACTGTTTTTT.

The gene calls are TRBV19 and TRBJ2-6, with 8 bases fitting TRBD1. The CDR3 has 17 amino acids. The J segment lost 2 bases and the V segment lost 4 bases, leaving 7 bases of the junction unmatched. Germline V gene sequence: CDR1 LNHDA, CDR2 SQIVND (reference sequence). This CDR3 reads CASSTGQGGAGANVLTF. CDR3 nucleotide sequence: TGTGCCAGTAGTACCGGACAGGGTGGCGCTGGGGCCAACGTCCTGACTTTC.